This T cell receptor (beta chain) was captured in a study of T cell responses to AZD1222 COVID-19 vaccine. Here immunoSEQ multiplex PCR was the method, and the copy in TCRdb shows in-frame clones only, minus some. Of approximately 160,000 clones detected, 90% to 95% appear once; the ten largest clones hold approximately 4.6%. V was pared by 8 bases and J by 10 bases, with 19 bases between. There are 13 residues in the CDR3. The V gene's germline CDR1 is MNHEY and CDR2 SVGAGI. A remark on this clone: Antigen specificity is unknown.

Study outcomes and limitations: Donors were chiefly white British, with a greater number of females, and clonal diversity was perhaps underestimated. Baseline seropositives among AZD1222 recipients totaled only six or seven.

This clonotype was sampled from an adult who received the AZD1222 COVID-19 vaccine. The chain is built from TRBV6-5 and TRBJ2-3; D is uncertain. This specimen consisted of peripheral blood, obtained 28 days after the second AZD1222 dose. The CDR3 reads CASRASANHAQYF. In nucleotides, the CDR3 is TGTGCCAGCCGGGCCAGCGCGAACCATGCGCAGTATTTT.